The present TCR beta chain was sequenced within a study of graft-versus-host responses after intestinal transplantation (dated by TCRdb to the early 2020s). Turning to the overall study: The transplants that recipients got were multivisceral, liver-intestinal, or isolated intestinal. Donor T cell macrochimerism was defined as a peak of at least 4% donor T cells among recipient peripheral blood mononuclear cells. The cohort enrolled 20 to 30 intestinal transplant recipients, one of whom was a retransplant, and a few patients without pretransplant specimens were excluded. Graft-versus-host and host-versus-graft alloreactive T cell clones were tracked in the graft, circulation and bone marrow after intestinal transplantation using bulk TCR-beta CDR3 sequencing. Samples from a few later patients were sequenced in-house on an Illumina MiSeq with MiXCR processing rather than by the commercial service. To identify alloreactive clones, pre-transplant mixed lymphocyte reaction products were sequenced and then compared with unstimulated pre-transplant donor and recipient T cells. Every recipient was given anti-thymocyte globulin induction, followed by about three years of maintenance tacrolimus and steroids.

In the first month after transplant, blood samples were collected up to 4 times, and after that at least monthly when available. The protocol used for the library was the immunoSEQ multiplex PCR assay. For most patients, genomic DNA was subjected to high-throughput TCR-beta CDR3 sequencing by Adaptive Biotechnologies. As for the authors' bioinformatics: TCR sequencing data for around 19 patients were retrieved from Adaptive's ImmunoSEQ software; a few other patients were processed with MiXCR and VDJtools. CDR3 nucleotide sequences shared by donor and recipient were removed because the origin of these sequences could not be assigned. Alloreactive clones required at least 2-fold expansion over unstimulated cells and minimum CFSE-low frequency of 0.002% (template counts) or 0.001% (read counts). Mappable clones were those detected in sequenced pre-transplant spleen, lymph node, or MLR CFSE-low populations of the donor or recipient. The cumulative frequency of alloreactive clones was calculated as a percentage of all sequences, weighted by copy number. The table was pulled from immuneACCESS by TCRdb, which kept in-frame rearrangements only. Such tables lose some clones; where checked, under half of the loss comes from unresolved V genes, and the rest has no known cause. V, J and clone size were drawn from that table, and D and trimming were deduced from the DNA. The sample has about 100,000 clones on record, 90% of them singletons. The top ten clones comprise about 16% of the sample.

Based on the germline V gene (reference sequence), the CDR1 and CDR2 sequences are SEHNR and FQNEAQ. The CDR3 sequence holds 18 residues, the cysteine and phenylalanine included. Left in the record is the CDR3 DNA by itself, 54 bases read in frame from the first base. The germline V end is reduced by 2 bases and the J end by 3 bases; junction bases left unmatched: 15. Turning to this clone: Its specific antigen is unknown. Within one base of it there is no much larger clone, and no base qualities were kept.

Points the paper makes about the study in general: Early after transplant, peak levels of circulating GvH clones were found to be associated with declines in HvG clones. Patients with donor T cell macrochimerism had high GvH to HvG T cell clonal ratios in their allografts. GvH clones were found in recipient bone marrow, and some of the GvH clones appeared earlier in ileal mucosa or blood, which is consistent with an intestinal mucosal origin. Conclusions were limited by the relatively low number and heterogeneity of intestinal transplant patients.

Sequencing was performed on PBMCs, taken 453 days after intestinal transplant. This clonotype originated in a human patient who received an intestinal transplant, so some T cells may come from the graft donor. The rearrangement joined TRBV7-9 to TRBJ2-7, and TRBD2 matches 8 of the central bases. Here the CDR3 is given as CASSLFSGAGDLCYEQYF. The DNA reads TGTGCCAGCAGCTTATTCTCGGGAGCGGGGGACCTTTGCTACGAGCAGTACTTC.